The next 21 T cell receptor beta chains were all read from a single sample in a study of response to subunit inactivated influenza vaccine (dated by TCRdb to 2016 to 2019). Libraries were made using RT-PCR. The reads were generated on an Illumina HiSeq 2500. The public reads were quality trimmed at Q25 with fastp and then assembled into clones with MiXCR by TCRdb, keeping productive beta chains. Every entry covers one CDR3 protein and lists the most common genes and DNA from its rows. The sample table holds hundreds of thousands of distinct CDR3 sequences, of which about 15% were seen once. About 7.4% of the sample belongs to the ten largest clones. The material was PBMCs from blood, obtained 14 days before vaccination. All receptors derive from a man aged 50 to 59 who received an inactivated influenza vaccine. Donor details come from another sample of the same person, matched by shared clones.

The chain joins TRBV7-2 to TRBJ2-7, with D possibly being TRBD1 (6 bases). Germline V gives CDR1 SGHTA, CDR2 FQGNSA. The CDR3 totals 14 residues. V lost 4 bases and J lost 2, with 12 bases in between. CDR3 in DNA: TGTGCCAGCAGCTCCCAACAGGGTGCCTACGAGCAGTACTTC. Its translation is CASSSQQGAYEQYF.

This clonotype was counted many times. At one of its ends the junction is not consistent with the germline gene, which may arise from a read error. The V call is TRBV5-1, the J call TRBJ2-5; D uncertain. In germline, CDR1 is SGHRS, CDR2 YFSETQ. This CDR3 comprises 12 residues. In DNA form, the CDR3 reads TGTGCCAGCAGTTTCGGGCAAGAGACCCAGTACTTC. Translation: CASSFGQETQYF.

J is TRBJ2-5 and V is TRBV20-1, with D possibly matching TRBD2 (5 bases). Germline V gene lookup returns CDR1 DFQATT and CDR2 SNEGSKA (reference sequence). The V end was cut by 6 bases, the J end by 5 bases, with 19 bases between. The CDR3 has 14 amino acids. The DNA for the CDR3 is TGCAGTGCCTTTCGGGCCTCCCGAGGGGAGACCCAGTACTTC. Translating gives CSAFRASRGETQYF.

The J gene is TRBJ2-4, the V gene TRBV29-1, with 7 nucleotides matching TRBD2. CDR1 and CDR2 (germline): SQVTM, ANQGSEA. Losses at the gene ends were 5 bases for V and 6 bases for J; bases not matched to a gene: 7. This CDR3 is built from 13 residues. The CDR3 loop reads CSVLPPGGNIQYF. CDR3 nucleotides: TGCAGCGTTCTTCCCCCGGGGGGAAACATTCAGTACTTC.

This clonotype was recorded many times. The chain recombines TRBV7-8 with TRBJ2-7; tentative D call: TRBD1 (5 bases). Germline V gene data show CDR1 as SGHVS and CDR2 as FQNEAQ. With 4 bases removed from V and 2 bases from J, the gap between germline ends came to 12 bases. The CDR3 is 14 residues long. The CDR3 is CASSSLRGTYEQYF. In nucleotides, the CDR3 is TGTGCCAGCAGCTCCTTAAGGGGAACCTACGAGCAGTACTTC. Drawing the rest from reference TRBV7-8 and TRBJ2-7, the complete variable domain is GAGVSQSPRYKVAKRGQDVALRCDPISGHVSLFWYQQALGQGPEFLTYFQNEAQLDKSGLPSDRFFAERPEGSVSTLKIQRTQQEDSAVYLCASSSLRGTYEQYFGPGTRLTVT.

The chain couples TRBV28 to TRBJ1-2; unclear D gene. The CDR3 is made up of 10 amino acids. Germline V gives CDR1 MDHEN, CDR2 SYDVKM. V was shortened by 4 bases and J by 4 bases, with 1 base between the two germline ends. CDR3 DNA: TGTGCCAGCAGTTCCTATGGCTACACCTTC. Translation: CASSSYGYTF.

Concerning this clonotype itself: A read error may produce the germline difference seen at one junction end. The rearrangement joins TRBV3-1 to TRBJ1-4; 8 nucleotides line up with TRBD1. Germline V gene lookup returns CDR1 LGHDT and CDR2 YNNKEL (reference sequence). The CDR3 runs to 15 residues. The CDR3 nucleotides are TGTGTCAGCAGCTCGACAGGGGCCCAGAATGAAAAACTGTTTTTT. It encodes CVSSSTGAQNEKLFF. Full variable domain (outside the CDR3, taken from reference TRBV3-1 and TRBJ1-4): DTAVSQTPKYLVTQMGNDKSIKCEQNLGHDTMYWYKQDSKKFLKIMFSYNNKELIINETVPNRFSPKSPDKAHLNLHINSLELGDSAVYFCVSSSTGAQNEKLFFGSGTQLSVL.

This clonotype was seen more than once but under ten times. The chain carries TRBV9 and TRBJ2-7; 13 positions match TRBD2. The CDR3 runs to 16 residues. With V trimmed by 3 bases and J by 5 bases, 8 bases remained unmatched. CDR1 is SGDLS and CDR2 is YYNGEE in the germline V gene. The CDR3 is CASSAVGLAGADEQYF. For the CDR3, the DNA is TGTGCCAGCAGCGCCGTCGGACTAGCGGGAGCGGACGAGCAGTACTTC.

This clonotype was seen a handful of times. This chain joins TRBV6-5 and TRBJ2-1, with 13 bases fitting TRBD2. Germline CDR1 is MNHEY and CDR2 is SVGAGI. Trimming removed 4 bases from V and 3 bases from J; junction bases left unmatched: 6. The CDR3 loop spans 17 amino acids. The CDR3, as DNA: TGTGCCAGCAGTTCAACACTAGCGGGGGGGCTCTACAATGAGCAGTTCTTC. Amino acid sequence: CASSSTLAGGLYNEQFF.

This clonotype turned up a few times. This chain links TRBV7-9 with TRBJ1-1, with TRBD1 matching over 7 bases. This CDR3 is built from 14 residues. The junction had 11 bases not matched to a gene; V was cut back by 2 bases and J by 11 bases. Germline V gene sequence: CDR1 SEHNR, CDR2 FQNEAQ (reference sequence). CDR3 sequence reads: CASSLKTGVSWAFF. The CDR3 bases are TGTGCCAGCAGCTTAAAAACAGGGGTGTCGTGGGCTTTCTTT.

This clonotype was recorded a few times. This sequence joins TRBV7-8 and TRBJ2-7; TRBD1 matches 12 bases. Germline V gene data show CDR1 as SGHVS and CDR2 as FQNEAQ. This CDR3 has 16 residues. The trim removed 1 base at V and 2 bases at J, leaving 3 bases unmatched. CDR3 sequence reads: CASSLGGTGGTYEQYF. The CDR3 DNA sequence: TGTGCCAGCAGCTTAGGGGGGACAGGGGGCACCTACGAGCAGTACTTC.

In its sample, this clonotype was seen a few times. The rearrangement uses TRBV12-3 or TRBV12-4 and TRBJ2-5; D gene uncertain. The germline V and J ends were trimmed by 7 bases and 1 base, with 4 bases remaining between them. The CDR3 runs to 11 residues. CDR3 nucleotide sequence: TGTGCCAGCAAGGGCCAAGAGACCCAGTACTTC. Translation gives CASKGQETQYF.

This clonotype was seen only a few times. CDR3 coding DNA: TGTGCCAGCAGCTTATCCGGGACACTATCATCTGAAGCTTTCTTT. This translates into CASSLSGTLSSEAFF. The gene calls are TRBV7-2 and TRBJ1-1; a possible D gene is TRBD1 (6 bases). The CDR3 length is 15 residues. Between the trimmed V and J ends, which lost 2 bases and 6 bases, there was a span of 16 bases. Germline CDR1 and CDR2: SGHTA and FQGNSA.

The V and J genes are TRBV19 and TRBJ2-7; D is undetermined. This CDR3 has 14 amino acids. Trimming removed 1 base from V and 0 bases from J, with 7 bases in between. Germline values: CDR1 LNHDA, CDR2 SQIVND (reference sequence). CDR3 sequence: CASSIVGSSYEQYF. CDR3 nucleotide sequence: TGTGCCAGTAGTATAGTTGGCAGCTCCTACGAGCAGTACTTC.

The table lists this clonotype with a few counts. The V call is TRBV7-9, the J call TRBJ2-1; D possibly corresponds to TRBD1 (6 bases). Trimming left V 7 bases short and J 4 bases short, with 11 bases between. Per germline, CDR1 SEHNR and CDR2 FQNEAQ (reference sequence). This CDR3 comprises 13 residues. The chain's CDR3 is CASMRGTYNEQFF. The CDR3, as DNA: TGTGCCAGCATGAGGGGGACATACAATGAGCAGTTCTTC.

This clonotype was found a few times. The chain combines TRBV20-1 with TRBJ2-1, with D possibly being TRBD1 (6 bases). V dropped 0 bases and J dropped 0 bases, with 15 bases sitting between them. The CDR3 is made up of 17 amino acids. Germline CDR1 reads DFQATT; CDR2 reads SNEGSKA (reference sequence). The CDR3 DNA follows: TGCAGTGCTAGAGATAGGGACAACCCTATCTCCTACAATGAGCAGTTCTTC. It encodes CSARDRDNPISYNEQFF.

Ten or more counts support this clonotype. J is TRBJ2-7 and V is TRBV6-5; D uncertain. Germline V gives CDR1 MNHEY, CDR2 SVGAGI. The CDR3 sequence is 14 residues long. V dropped 0 bases and J dropped 0 bases, with 6 bases sitting between them. The CDR3 reads CASSYSSGSYEQYF. The CDR3 DNA is TGTGCCAGCAGTTACTCGTCCGGCTCCTACGAGCAGTACTTC.

The table lists this clonotype with a few counts. The CDR3 region is CASSVGQQYEQYF. The CDR3 coding sequence is TGCGCCAGCAGTGTCGGACAGCAATACGAGCAGTACTTC. The chain employs TRBV10-2 and TRBJ2-7, with D perhaps TRBD1 (6 bases). CDR3 size: 13 residues. The V end was cut by 4 bases, the J end by 4 bases, with 11 bases between. Per germline, CDR1 WSHSY and CDR2 SAAADI.

The rearrangement links TRBV2 to TRBJ2-7; D assignment may be TRBD1 or TRBD2 (5 bases each). Germline V gene lookup returns CDR1 SNHLY and CDR2 FYNNEI. Trimming removed 8 bases from V and 2 bases from J, with 10 bases in between. CDR3 length equals 12 residues. The CDR3 loop is CASRGETYEQYF. In DNA form, the CDR3 reads TGTGCCAGCCGAGGGGAGACCTACGAGCAGTACTTC.

The rearrangement links TRBV10-3 to TRBJ1-5; D ambiguous. V was clipped by 3 bases and J by 1 base, with 10 bases between them. The germline V gene encodes CDR1 ENHRY and CDR2 SYGVKD. This CDR3 has 15 residues. This CDR3 is CAISDRSASNQPQHF. The CDR3, as DNA: TGTGCCATCAGTGATCGCAGTGCGAGCAATCAGCCCCAGCATTTT.

This clonotype was observed a handful of times. The chain joins TRBV10-2 to TRBJ2-2, with 11 bases lining up with TRBD2. Per the germline V gene, CDR1 is WSHSY and CDR2 is SAAADI. The CDR3 has 19 amino acids. The ends lost 0 bases at V and 7 bases at J; junction bases unmatched: 13. CDR3 loop: CASSESTLSSGGAFGELFF. CDR3 nucleotide sequence: TGCGCCAGCAGTGAGTCGACCCTGAGTAGCGGGGGGGCCTTCGGGGAGCTGTTTTTT.